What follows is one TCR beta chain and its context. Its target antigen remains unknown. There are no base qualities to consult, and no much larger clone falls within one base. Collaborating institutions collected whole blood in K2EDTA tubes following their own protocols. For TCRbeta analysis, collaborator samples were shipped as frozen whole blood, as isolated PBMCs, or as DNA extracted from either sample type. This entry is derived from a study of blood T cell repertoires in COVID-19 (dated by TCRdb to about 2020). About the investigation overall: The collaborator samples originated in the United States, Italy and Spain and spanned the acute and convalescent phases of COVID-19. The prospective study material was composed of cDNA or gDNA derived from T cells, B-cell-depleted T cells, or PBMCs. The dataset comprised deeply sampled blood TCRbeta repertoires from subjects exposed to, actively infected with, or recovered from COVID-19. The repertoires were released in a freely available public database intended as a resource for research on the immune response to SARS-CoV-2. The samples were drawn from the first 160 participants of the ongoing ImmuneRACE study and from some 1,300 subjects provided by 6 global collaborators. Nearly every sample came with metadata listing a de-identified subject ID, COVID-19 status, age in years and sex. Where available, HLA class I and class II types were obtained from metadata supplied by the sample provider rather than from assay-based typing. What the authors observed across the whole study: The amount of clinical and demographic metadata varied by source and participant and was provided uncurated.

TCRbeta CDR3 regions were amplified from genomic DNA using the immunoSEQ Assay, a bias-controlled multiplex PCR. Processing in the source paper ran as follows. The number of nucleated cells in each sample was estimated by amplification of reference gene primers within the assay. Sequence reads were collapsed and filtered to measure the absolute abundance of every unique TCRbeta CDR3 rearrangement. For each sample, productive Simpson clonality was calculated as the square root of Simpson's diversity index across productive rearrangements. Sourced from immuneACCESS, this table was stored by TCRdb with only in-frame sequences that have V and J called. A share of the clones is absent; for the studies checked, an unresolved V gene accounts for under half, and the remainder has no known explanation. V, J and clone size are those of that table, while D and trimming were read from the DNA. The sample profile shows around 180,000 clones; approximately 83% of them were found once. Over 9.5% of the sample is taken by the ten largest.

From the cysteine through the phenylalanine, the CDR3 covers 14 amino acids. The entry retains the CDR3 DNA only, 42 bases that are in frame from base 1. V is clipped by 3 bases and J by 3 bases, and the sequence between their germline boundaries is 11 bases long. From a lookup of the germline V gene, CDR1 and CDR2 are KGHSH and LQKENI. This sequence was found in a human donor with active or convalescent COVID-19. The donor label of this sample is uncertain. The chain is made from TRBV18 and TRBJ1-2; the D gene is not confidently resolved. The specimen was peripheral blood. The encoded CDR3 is CASSPTMSDYGYTF. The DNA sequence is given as TGTGCCAGCTCACCTACTATGAGCGACTATGGCTACACCTTC.